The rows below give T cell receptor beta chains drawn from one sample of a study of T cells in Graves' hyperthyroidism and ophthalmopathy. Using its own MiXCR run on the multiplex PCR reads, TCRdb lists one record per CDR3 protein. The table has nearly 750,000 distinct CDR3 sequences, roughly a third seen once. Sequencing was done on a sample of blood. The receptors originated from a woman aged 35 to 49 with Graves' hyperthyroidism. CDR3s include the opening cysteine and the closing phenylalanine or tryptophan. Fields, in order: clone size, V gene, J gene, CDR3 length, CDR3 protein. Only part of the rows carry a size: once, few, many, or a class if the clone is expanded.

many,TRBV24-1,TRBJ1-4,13,CATSDLQGEKLFF
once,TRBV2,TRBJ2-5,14,CASSRQAYQETQYF
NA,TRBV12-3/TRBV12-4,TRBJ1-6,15,CASSISGTGSSPLHF
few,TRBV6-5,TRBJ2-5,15,CASSAQTGPQETQYF
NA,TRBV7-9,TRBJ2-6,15,CASSLVGQGANVLTF
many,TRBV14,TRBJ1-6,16,CASSPTTDRDNSPLHF
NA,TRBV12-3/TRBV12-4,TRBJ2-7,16,CASSLVRGQGHVEQYF
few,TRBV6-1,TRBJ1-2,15,CASNHAGAWVYGYTF
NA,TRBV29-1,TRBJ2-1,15,CSGTEDWGLNNEQFF
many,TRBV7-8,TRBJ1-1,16,CASSDRTGEGNTEAFF
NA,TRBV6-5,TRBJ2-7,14,CASSYDDSPYEQYF
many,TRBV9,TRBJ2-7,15,CASSAGGTAAYEQYF